This paragraph covers one T cell receptor (beta chain) sequence. These data are taken from a study of blood T cells in healthy people across ages. With a J-beta primer mix and a sample-barcoded 5' primer, a second PCR ran about 7 to 12 cycles. One entry per CDR3 protein results from TCRdb running MiXCR on the 5' RACE reads. The repertoire has around 1,700,000 distinct CDR3 sequences, roughly 28% of them found once; the top ten carry 7.7%. This CDR3 comprises 16 residues. The sequencing sample was made of blood. The origin of this receptor is a woman aged 30 to 39 in good health. This rearrangement joins TRBV21-1 to TRBJ2-1; the table's TRBD2 call for D was not verified on the DNA. TRBV21-1 is an annotated pseudogene. The CDR3 coding sequence is TGTGCCAGCAGCAGCGTCGGGCCTCAGAGCTACAATGAGCAGTTCTTC. Amino acid sequence: CASSSVGPQSYNEQFF.